This T cell receptor (beta chain) was profiled in a study of regulatory T cells in long-lasting Graves disease. Study-wide results and limits: Reduced TCR diversity was observed in persistent Graves' patients versus newly diagnosed patients. Gene preferences differed: TRBV28, TRBJ1-2, TRBJ2-5 in persistent cases. The study found persistent patients shared more public clonotypes (over 2,500) than new patients (nearly 1,000).

The length of the CDR3 is 15 residues. The trim removed 8 bases at V and 3 bases at J, leaving 8 bases unmatched. Germline CDR1 reads SNHLY; CDR2 reads FYNNEI. The authors built TCR beta libraries using iRepertoire HTBI primers and Arm-PCR of CDR3 regions. TCRdb used MiXCR to reprocess the multiplex PCR reads, holding one entry per CDR3 protein. The table has 500,000 or so distinct CDR3 sequences, about 16% seen once; the top ten hold 12%. Time point denoted: newly diagnosed GD, antithyroid drugs for less than 3 months. The TCR library was made from RNA that had been extracted from PBMCs in TRIzol. This clonotype showed up many times. Its antigen is as yet unknown. The same specimen was also included in a second study, on T cells in Graves' hyperthyroidism and ophthalmopathy. This second study notes: If no ophthalmopathy progression occurred within 18 months, Graves' hyperthyroidism was stable.

The sequence derives from a middle-aged man with Graves disease. Source: peripheral blood mononuclear cells (PBMCs), taken at new diagnosis, from a patient treated with antithyroid drugs. V and J are TRBV2 and TRBJ2-5; TRBD2 aligns across 11 bases. The DNA for the CDR3 is TGTGCCAGCTTTTGGACTAGCGGGCAAGAAGAGACCCAGTACTTC. Residues: CASFWTSGQEETQYF.